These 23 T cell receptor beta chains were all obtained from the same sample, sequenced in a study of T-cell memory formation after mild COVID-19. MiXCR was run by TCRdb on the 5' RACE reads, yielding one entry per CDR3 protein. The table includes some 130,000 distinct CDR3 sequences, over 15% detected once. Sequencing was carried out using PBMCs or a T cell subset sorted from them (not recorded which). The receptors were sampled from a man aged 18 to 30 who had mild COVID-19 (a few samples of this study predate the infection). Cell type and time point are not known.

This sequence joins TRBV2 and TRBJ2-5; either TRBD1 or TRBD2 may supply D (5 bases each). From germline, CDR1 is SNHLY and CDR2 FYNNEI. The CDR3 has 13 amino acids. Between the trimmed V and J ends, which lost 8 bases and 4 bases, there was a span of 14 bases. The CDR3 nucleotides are TGTGCCAGCTCCGGTTGGGGGAGAGAGACCCAGTACTTC. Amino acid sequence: CASSGWGRETQYF.

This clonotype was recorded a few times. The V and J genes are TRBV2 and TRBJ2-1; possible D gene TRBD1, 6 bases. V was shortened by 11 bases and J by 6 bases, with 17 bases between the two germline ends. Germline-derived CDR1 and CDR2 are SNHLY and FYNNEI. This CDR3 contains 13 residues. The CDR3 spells CAGKQGGLNEQFF. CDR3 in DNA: TGTGCCGGCAAACAGGGTGGGCTCAATGAGCAGTTCTTC.

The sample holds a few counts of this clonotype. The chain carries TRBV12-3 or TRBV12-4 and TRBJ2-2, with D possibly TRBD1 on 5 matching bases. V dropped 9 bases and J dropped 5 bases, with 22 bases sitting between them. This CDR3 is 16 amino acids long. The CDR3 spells CASSGRGDSLTGELFF. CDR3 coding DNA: TGTGCCAGTTCGGGTAGGGGCGACAGTCTTACCGGGGAGCTGTTTTTT.

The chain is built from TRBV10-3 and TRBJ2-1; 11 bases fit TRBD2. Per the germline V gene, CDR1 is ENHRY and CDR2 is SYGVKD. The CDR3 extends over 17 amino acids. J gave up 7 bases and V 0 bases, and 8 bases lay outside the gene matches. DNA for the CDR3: TGTGCCATCAGTGAGTCTAGACTAGCGGGGTTTAGTAATGAGCAGTTCTTC. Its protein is CAISESRLAGFSNEQFF.

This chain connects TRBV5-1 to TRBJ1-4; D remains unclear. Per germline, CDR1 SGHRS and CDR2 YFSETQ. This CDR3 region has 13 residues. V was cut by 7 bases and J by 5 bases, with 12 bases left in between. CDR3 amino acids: CASSPSPNEKLFF. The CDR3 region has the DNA TGCGCCAGCTCGCCCTCACCGAATGAAAAACTGTTTTTT.

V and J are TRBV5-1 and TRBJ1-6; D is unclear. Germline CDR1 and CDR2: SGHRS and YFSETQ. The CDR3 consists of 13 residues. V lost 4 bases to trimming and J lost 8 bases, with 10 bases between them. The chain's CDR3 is CASSSDGDSPLHF. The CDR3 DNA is TGCGCCAGCAGCAGCGACGGAGATTCACCCCTCCACTTT.

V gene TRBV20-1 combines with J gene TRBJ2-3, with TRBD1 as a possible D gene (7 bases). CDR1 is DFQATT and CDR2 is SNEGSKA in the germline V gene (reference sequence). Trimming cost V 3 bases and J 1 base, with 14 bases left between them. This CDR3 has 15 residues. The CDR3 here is CSARSGGGGTDTQYF. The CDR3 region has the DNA TGCAGTGCTAGGTCCGGAGGGGGCGGCACAGATACGCAGTATTTT.

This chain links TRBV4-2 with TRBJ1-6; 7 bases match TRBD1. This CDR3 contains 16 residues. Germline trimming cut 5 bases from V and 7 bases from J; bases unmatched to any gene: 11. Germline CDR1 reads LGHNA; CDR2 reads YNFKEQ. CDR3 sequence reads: CASSSESPRGNSPLHF. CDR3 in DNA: TGTGCCAGCAGCTCAGAGTCCCCCAGGGGGAATTCACCCCTCCACTTT.

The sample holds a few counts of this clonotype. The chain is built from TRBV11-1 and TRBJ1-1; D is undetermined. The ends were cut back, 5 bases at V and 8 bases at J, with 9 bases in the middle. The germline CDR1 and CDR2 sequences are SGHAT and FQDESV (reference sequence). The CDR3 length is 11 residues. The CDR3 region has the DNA TGTGCCAGCAGCCTCCAGCAGGAAGCTTTCTTT. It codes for CASSLQQEAFF.

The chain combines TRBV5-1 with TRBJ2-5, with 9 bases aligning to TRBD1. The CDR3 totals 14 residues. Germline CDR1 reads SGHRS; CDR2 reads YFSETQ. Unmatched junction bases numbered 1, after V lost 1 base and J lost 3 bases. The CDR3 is CASSLRDREETQYF. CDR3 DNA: TGCGCCAGCAGCTTGAGGGACAGGGAAGAGACCCAGTACTTC.

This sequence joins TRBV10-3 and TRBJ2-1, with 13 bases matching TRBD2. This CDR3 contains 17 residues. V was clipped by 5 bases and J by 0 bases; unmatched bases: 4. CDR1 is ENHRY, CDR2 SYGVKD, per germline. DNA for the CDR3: TGTGCCATCAGTTGGACTAGCGGGGGTAGCTCCTACAATGAGCAGTTCTTC. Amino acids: CAISWTSGGSSYNEQFF.

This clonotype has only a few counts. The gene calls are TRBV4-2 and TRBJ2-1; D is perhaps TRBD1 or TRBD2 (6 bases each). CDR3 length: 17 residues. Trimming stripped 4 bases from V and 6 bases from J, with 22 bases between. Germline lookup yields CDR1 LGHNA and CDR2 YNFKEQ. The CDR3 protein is CASSRRSRGEGSNEQFF. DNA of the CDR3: TGTGCCAGCAGCCGTAGGAGTAGGGGGGAAGGTAGCAATGAGCAGTTCTTC.

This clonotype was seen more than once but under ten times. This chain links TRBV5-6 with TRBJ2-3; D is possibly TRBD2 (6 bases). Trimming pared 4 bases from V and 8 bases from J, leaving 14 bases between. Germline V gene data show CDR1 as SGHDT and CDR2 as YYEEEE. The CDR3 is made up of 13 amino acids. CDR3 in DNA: TGTGCCAGCAGCCAGAGCGGGCTGGGTACGCAGTATTTT. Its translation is CASSQSGLGTQYF.

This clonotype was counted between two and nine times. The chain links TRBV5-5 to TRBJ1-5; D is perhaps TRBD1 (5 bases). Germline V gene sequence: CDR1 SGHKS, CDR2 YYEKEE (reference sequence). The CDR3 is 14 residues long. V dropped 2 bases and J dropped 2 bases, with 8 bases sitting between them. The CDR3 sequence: CASSFQGGNQPQHF. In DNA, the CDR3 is TGTGCCAGCAGCTTCCAGGGCGGCAATCAGCCCCAGCATTTT.

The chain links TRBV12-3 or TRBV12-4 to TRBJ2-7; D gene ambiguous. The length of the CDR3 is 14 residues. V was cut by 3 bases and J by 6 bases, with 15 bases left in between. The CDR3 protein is CASSFFGRSSEQYF. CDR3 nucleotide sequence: TGTGCCAGCAGTTTTTTCGGTCGGTCTAGCGAGCAGTACTTC.

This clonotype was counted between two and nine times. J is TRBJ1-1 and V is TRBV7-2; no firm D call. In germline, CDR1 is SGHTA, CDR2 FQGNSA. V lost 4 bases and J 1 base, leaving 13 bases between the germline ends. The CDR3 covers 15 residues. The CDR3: CASSSSSVGNTEAFF. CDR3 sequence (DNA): TGTGCCAGCAGCTCCTCCTCTGTGGGGAACACTGAAGCTTTCTTT.

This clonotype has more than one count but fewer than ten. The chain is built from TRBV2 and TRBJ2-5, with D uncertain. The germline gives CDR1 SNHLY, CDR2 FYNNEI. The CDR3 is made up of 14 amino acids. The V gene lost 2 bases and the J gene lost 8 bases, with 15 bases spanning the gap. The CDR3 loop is CASSEYGLMPTQYF. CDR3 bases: TGTGCCAGCAGTGAATACGGCTTAATGCCCACCCAGTACTTC.

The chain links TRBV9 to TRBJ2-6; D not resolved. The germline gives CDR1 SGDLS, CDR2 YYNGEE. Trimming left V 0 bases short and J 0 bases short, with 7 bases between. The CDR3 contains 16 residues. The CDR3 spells CASSVEGRSGANVLTF. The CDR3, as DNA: TGTGCCAGCAGCGTAGAGGGCCGCTCTGGGGCCAACGTCCTGACTTTC.

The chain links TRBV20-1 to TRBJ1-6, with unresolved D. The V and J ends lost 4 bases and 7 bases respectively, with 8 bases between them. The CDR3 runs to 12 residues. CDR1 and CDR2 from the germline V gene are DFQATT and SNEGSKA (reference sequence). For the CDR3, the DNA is TGCAGTGCTACGGGCGGCAATTCACCCCTCCACTTT. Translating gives CSATGGNSPLHF.

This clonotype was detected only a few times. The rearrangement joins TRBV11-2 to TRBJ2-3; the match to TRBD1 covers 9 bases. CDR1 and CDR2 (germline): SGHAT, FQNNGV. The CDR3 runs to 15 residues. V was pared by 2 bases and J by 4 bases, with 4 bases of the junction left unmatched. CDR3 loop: CASSLTGGVADTQYF. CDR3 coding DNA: TGTGCCAGCAGCTTAACAGGGGGCGTTGCAGATACGCAGTATTTT.

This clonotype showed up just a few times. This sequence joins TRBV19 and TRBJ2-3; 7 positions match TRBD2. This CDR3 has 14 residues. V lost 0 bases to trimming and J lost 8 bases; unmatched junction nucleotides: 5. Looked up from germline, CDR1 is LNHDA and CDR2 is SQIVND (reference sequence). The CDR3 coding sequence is TGTGCCAGTAGTATAGATCAGCGGGGAGGTACGCAGTATTTT. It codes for CASSIDQRGGTQYF.

The CDR3 reads CASRRTSGGPYEQYF. The CDR3 DNA sequence: TGCGCCAGCAGAAGAACTAGCGGGGGCCCCTACGAGCAGTACTTC. The chain joins TRBV4-1 to TRBJ2-7; TRBD2 agrees at 11 bases. Per the germline V gene, CDR1 is MGHRA and CDR2 is YSYEKL. The J segment lost 2 bases and the V segment lost 6 bases, leaving 6 bases of the junction unmatched. The length of the CDR3 is 15 residues.

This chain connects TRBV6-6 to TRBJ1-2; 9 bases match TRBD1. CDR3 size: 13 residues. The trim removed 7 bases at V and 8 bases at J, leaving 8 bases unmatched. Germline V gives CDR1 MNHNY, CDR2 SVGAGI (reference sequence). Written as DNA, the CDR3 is TGTGCCAGCACCAGCGGGACAGGGTTGGGCTACACCTTC. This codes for CASTSGTGLGYTF.